Listed here are 15 T cell receptor beta chains from one sample, sequenced in a study of shared clonotypes between healthy human individuals. Assay used: immunoSEQ multiplex PCR; TCRdb lists only in-frame clones, some missing. Of about 2 million clones listed, 85% to 95% are singletons. Sequencing was performed on naive CD4+ T cells sorted from blood. Subset in this sample: CD45RA+ positively selected. Receptors originate from a man between 18 and 29 years old in good health.

The chain links TRBV6-5 to TRBJ1-2; TRBD1 matches at 7 bases. Germline V CDR1 and CDR2: MNHEY, SVGAGI. After removal of 8 bases from V and 11 bases from J, the junction contained 20 bases not matched to a gene. The CDR3 length is 15 residues. CDR3 sequence reads: CASLKYSPRQGGYTF. The CDR3 DNA is TGTGCCAGCCTAAAATATTCTCCCCGACAGGGTGGTTACACCTTC.

This clone is a singleton in its sample. The gene calls are TRBV11-3 and TRBJ2-3; 10 nucleotides match TRBD1. Looked up from germline, CDR1 is SGHNT and CDR2 is YENEEA. The J segment lost 11 bases and the V segment lost 0 bases, leaving 5 bases of the junction unmatched. This CDR3 region has 14 residues. The CDR3 here is CASSLEGTGARQYF. CDR3 nucleotide sequence: TGTGCCAGCAGCTTAGAAGGGACAGGGGCCCGGCAGTATTTT. The full variable domain, in which reference TRBV11-3 and TRBJ2-3 provide the parts outside the CDR3, is EAGVVQSPRYKIIEKKQPVAFWCNPISGHNTLYWYLQNLGQGPELLIRYENEEAVDDSQLPKDRFSAERLKGVDSTLKIQPAELGDSAVYLCASSLEGTGARQYFGPGTRLTVL.

This clone was recorded only once. The chain is built from TRBV19 and TRBJ2-2; D may be TRBD1 or TRBD2 (6 bases each). The CDR3 has 16 amino acids. With 3 bases removed from V and 0 bases from J, the gap between germline ends came to 11 bases. The germline V gene has CDR1 LNHDA and CDR2 SQIVND (reference sequence). CDR3 sequence: CASSIRGTTNTGELFF. The CDR3 nucleotides read TGTGCCAGTAGTATTCGGGGGACAACGAACACCGGGGAGCTGTTTTTT.

The chain links TRBV27 to TRBJ1-1; D is possibly TRBD1 (6 bases). Germline assignment: CDR1 MNHEY and CDR2 SMNVEV (reference sequence). The V end lost 7 bases, the J end lost 2 bases, and 8 bases lay between the germline ends. This CDR3 has 12 residues. CDR3: CASKGGNTEAFF. Here the CDR3 DNA reads TGTGCCAGCAAAGGGGGAAACACTGAAGCTTTCTTT.

A remark on this clone: The sample carries other DNA sequences with the same CDR3. The V gene is TRBV7-2, the J gene TRBJ2-7; D not resolved. Per the germline V gene, CDR1 is SGHTA and CDR2 is FQGNSA. This CDR3 contains 11 residues. V lost 5 bases to trimming and J lost 2 bases, with 4 bases between them. The CDR3 protein is CASSPAYEQYF. CDR3 DNA sequence: TGTGCCAGCAGCCCTGCCTACGAGCAGTACTTC.

This clone was detected a few times. The chain recombines TRBV2 with TRBJ1-1; D perhaps matches TRBD1 (6 bases). V lost 4 bases and J 1 base, leaving 10 bases between the germline ends. This CDR3 comprises 14 residues. CDR1 is SNHLY, CDR2 FYNNEI, per germline. In nucleotides, the CDR3 is TGTGCCAGCAGTGTTGAGGGGGAGAACACTGAAGCTTTCTTT. Its translation: CASSVEGENTEAFF.

CDR3 coding DNA: TGTGCCAGCAGTTTGTCGGGGGGCCGCTACGAGCAGTACTTC. The encoded protein is CASSLSGGRYEQYF. The chain employs TRBV27 and TRBJ2-7; D possibly corresponds to TRBD2 (7 bases). Trimming removed 3 bases from V and 3 bases from J, with 12 bases in between. This CDR3 region has 14 residues. The germline gives CDR1 MNHEY, CDR2 SMNVEV (reference sequence).

V and J are TRBV7-3 and TRBJ2-3; D not resolved. The germline V gene has CDR1 SGHTA and CDR2 FQGTGA. V was clipped by 4 bases and J by 0 bases, with 11 bases between them. The length of the CDR3 is 15 residues. CDR3 residues: CASSSTSESTDTQYF. The CDR3 nucleotides read TGTGCCAGCAGCTCAACATCAGAGAGCACAGATACGCAGTATTTT. The full variable domain, rest sourced from reference TRBV7-3 and TRBJ2-3, is GAGVSQTPSNKVTEKGKYVELRCDPISGHTALYWYRQSLGQGPEFLIYFQGTGAADDSGLPNDRFFAVRPEGSVSTLKIQRTERGDSAVYLCASSSTSESTDTQYFGPGTRLTVL.

This chain links TRBV27 with TRBJ2-7; D may match TRBD1 or TRBD2 (7 bases each). The CDR3 has 12 amino acids. Trimming took 11 bases from V and 3 from J, leaving 14 bases between them. Germline assignment: CDR1 MNHEY and CDR2 SMNVEV (reference sequence). The CDR3 DNA follows: TGTGCCCGGGAGGACAGGAGCTACGAGCAGTACTTC. Amino acid sequence: CAREDRSYEQYF.

The rearrangement joins TRBV2 to TRBJ2-3; 7 nucleotides line up with TRBD2. J lost 3 bases, V lost 6 bases, and 6 bases had no gene match. Germline V CDR1 and CDR2: SNHLY, FYNNEI. The CDR3 is 14 residues long. The CDR3: CASRGAGTTDTQYF. The CDR3 bases are TGTGCCAGCAGGGGAGCGGGGACGACAGATACGCAGTATTTT.

This chain joins TRBV10-3 and TRBJ1-5; D gene uncertain. Germline lookup yields CDR1 ENHRY and CDR2 SYGVKD. V was cut by 6 bases and J by 9 bases, with 15 bases left in between. There are 13 residues in the CDR3. The CDR3 loop reads CAISPSADRPQHF. The CDR3 nucleotides are TGTGCCATCAGCCCCTCGGCGGACCGGCCCCAGCATTTT.

The genes are TRBV27 and TRBJ2-3, with D maybe TRBD2 (6 bases). The CDR3 is 14 residues long. The germline CDR1 and CDR2 sequences are MNHEY and SMNVEV (reference sequence). With 2 bases removed from V and 4 bases from J, the gap between germline ends came to 10 bases. CDR3 nucleotides: TGTGCCAGCAGTTTACGGGGGTTCCCAGATACGCAGTATTTT. Protein sequence: CASSLRGFPDTQYF.

The chain couples TRBV6-1 to TRBJ1-1; 7 bases align to TRBD1. CDR3 length: 15 residues. CDR1 is MNHNS, CDR2 SASEGT, per germline. J was trimmed by 5 bases and V by 3 bases; bases with no gene match: 9. The DNA of the CDR3 is TGTGCCAGCAGTGACCTGACAGGGCGTGGTACTGAAGCTTTCTTT. It encodes CASSDLTGRGTEAFF.

This chain links TRBV5-6 with TRBJ1-2; D unclear. The CDR3 covers 12 residues. V lost 1 base and J 3 bases, leaving 4 bases between the germline ends. The V gene's germline CDR1 is SGHDT and CDR2 YYEEEE. The CDR3 sequence is CASSLSYYGYTF. DNA for the CDR3: TGTGCCAGCAGCTTGTCTTACTATGGCTACACCTTC.

The chain couples TRBV7-9 to TRBJ2-3; D may be TRBD1 or TRBD2 (6 bases each). CDR1 is SEHNR, CDR2 FQNEAQ, per germline (reference sequence). V was trimmed by 11 bases and J by 0 bases, leaving 18 bases between them. The length of the CDR3 is 15 residues. CDR3 residues: CAGTGARSSTDTQYF. The CDR3 nucleotides read TGTGCCGGGACGGGGGCTAGGTCGAGCACAGATACGCAGTATTTT.